The 27 T cell receptor beta chains presented below share a single source sample, sequenced in a study of blood T cell repertoires in COVID-19. Profiling relied on immunoSEQ multiplex PCR, and the TCRdb table lists in-frame clones only, not all of them. The sample shows 120,000 to 150,000 clones, just over 85% of them seen only once. The sequencing sample was made of peripheral blood. The origin of the receptors is a woman aged 60 to 75 with acute or convalescent COVID-19.

This clone was seen more than once but under ten times. The chain employs TRBV7-2 and TRBJ1-5, with TRBD1 identical over 8 bases. V shed 5 bases, J shed 4 bases, and the junction held 7 bases outside the gene matches. CDR1 SGHTA and CDR2 FQGNSA come from the germline V gene. The CDR3 length is 15 residues. The CDR3 DNA follows: TGTGCCAGCAGCCCCGGACAGGGCCTAAATCAGCCCCAGCATTTT. Translated: CASSPGQGLNQPQHF.

The J gene is TRBJ1-3, the V gene TRBV28; weak D call: TRBD1 (5 bases). The germline V and J ends were trimmed by 3 bases and 3 bases, with 9 bases remaining between them. The CDR3 consists of 14 residues. CDR1 MDHEN and CDR2 SYDVKM come from the germline V gene. The CDR3 region is CASSLVGLGNTIYF. The CDR3 DNA is TGTGCCAGCAGTTTGGTGGGGCTTGGAAACACCATATATTTT.

A single count supports this clone. V usage is TRBV28 and J usage is TRBJ1-2; D is perhaps TRBD1 (5 bases). Germline CDR1 MDHEN, CDR2 SYDVKM. V dropped 3 bases and J dropped 4 bases, with 9 bases sitting between them. The CDR3 runs 13 residues. The CDR3 sequence: CASSFAGPYGYTF. CDR3 in DNA: TGTGCCAGCAGTTTTGCAGGGCCCTATGGCTACACCTTC.

The V gene is TRBV12-3 or TRBV12-4, the J gene TRBJ1-2; D ambiguous. This CDR3 has 13 amino acids. The ends were cut back, 5 bases at V and 0 bases at J, with 7 bases in the middle. CDR3: CASSPTANYGYTF. The CDR3 bases are TGTGCCAGCAGTCCTACGGCTAACTATGGCTACACCTTC.

The chain couples TRBV19 to TRBJ2-1, with TRBD2 matching over 14 bases. The CDR3 has 14 amino acids. Germline lookup yields CDR1 LNHDA and CDR2 SQIVND (reference sequence). The V segment lost 5 bases and the J segment 12 bases; nucleotides outside the gene matches: 6. CDR3 amino acids: CASSPGTSGGGQFF. The CDR3 DNA reads as TGTGCCAGTAGTCCAGGGACTAGCGGGGGAGGGCAGTTCTTC.

V is TRBV11-2 and J is TRBJ2-3; 9 nucleotides line up with TRBD2. After removal of 5 bases from V and 3 bases from J, the junction contained 3 bases not matched to a gene. The CDR3 is made up of 14 amino acids. Germline V CDR1 and CDR2: SGHAT, FQNNGV. The CDR3 protein is CASSKSGGTDTQYF. The CDR3 DNA is TGTGCCAGCAGCAAAAGCGGGGGGACAGATACGCAGTATTTT.

There are a few counts of this clone. The J gene is TRBJ1-2, the V gene TRBV2; possibly TRBD1 for D (5 bases). V was trimmed by 0 bases and J by 2 bases, leaving 10 bases between them. This CDR3 contains 15 residues. Germline loops: CDR1 SNHLY, CDR2 FYNNEI. This CDR3 is CASSEARARNYGYTF. Here the CDR3 DNA reads TGTGCCAGCAGTGAAGCCAGGGCCAGGAACTATGGCTACACCTTC.

The chain joins TRBV29-1 to TRBJ1-5; 7 bases are shared with TRBD1. Trimming took 5 bases from V and 5 from J; bases not matched to a gene: 3. Germline values: CDR1 SQVTM, CDR2 ANQGSEA. This CDR3 region has 12 residues. The CDR3 loop reads CSVRQGDQPQHF. The CDR3 region has the DNA TGCAGCGTTCGACAGGGTGATCAGCCCCAGCATTTT.

V usage is TRBV7-9 and J usage is TRBJ1-1, with TRBD1 matching over 7 bases. Germline CDR1 reads SEHNR; CDR2 reads FQNEAQ (reference sequence). The CDR3 consists of 16 residues. V lost 3 bases and J lost 0; bases outside the gene matches: 7. DNA of the CDR3: TGTGCCAGCAGCTTTTGGACAGGTACGATGAACACTGAAGCTTTCTTT. This gives the protein CASSFWTGTMNTEAFF.

The genes are TRBV10-3 and TRBJ2-3, with TRBD2 matching 14 bases. From germline, CDR1 is ENHRY and CDR2 SYGVKD. The CDR3 contains 15 residues. Germline trimming cut 4 bases from V and 8 bases from J; bases unmatched to any gene: 5. The CDR3 here is CAISGTSGGSVTQYF. The CDR3, as DNA: TGTGCCATCAGTGGGACTAGCGGGGGGTCGGTTACGCAGTATTTT.

This sequence joins TRBV19 and TRBJ1-2; D is unclear. The CDR3 length is 12 residues. Germline V gene data show CDR1 as LNHDA and CDR2 as SQIVND (reference sequence). With 3 bases removed from V and 5 bases from J, the gap between germline ends came to 7 bases. The CDR3 nucleotides read TGTGCCAGTAGTATGTCCGGGTATGGCTACACCTTC. Residues: CASSMSGYGYTF.

This chain links TRBV30 with TRBJ2-7, with TRBD2 identical over 7 bases. V lost 3 bases, J lost 5 bases, and 10 bases stayed unmatched. The length of the CDR3 is 14 residues. Germline V CDR1 and CDR2: GTSNPN, SVGIG (reference sequence). The CDR3 coding sequence is TGTGCCTGGAGCAGACTAGCTGAAAGCCACGAGCAGTACTTC. Protein product: CAWSRLAESHEQYF.

The gene calls are TRBV30 and TRBJ2-3; D remains ambiguous. The V end lost 0 bases, the J end lost 6 bases, and 4 bases lay between the germline ends. The CDR3 spans 11 residues. Germline V CDR1 and CDR2: GTSNPN, SVGIG (reference sequence). CDR3 sequence reads: CAWSVRDTQYF. CDR3 bases: TGTGCCTGGAGTGTACGGGATACGCAGTATTTT.

The chain carries TRBV15 and TRBJ2-7, with TRBD2 matching 7 bases. This CDR3 is 14 amino acids long. Trimming removed 1 base from V and 2 bases from J; junction bases left unmatched: 2. Germline CDR1 and CDR2: LNHNV and YYDKDF (reference sequence). CDR3 loop: CATSRGRGAYEQYF. The CDR3, as DNA: TGTGCCACCAGCAGAGGTCGGGGGGCCTACGAGCAGTACTTC.

This sequence joins TRBV7-8 and TRBJ2-7; the D is unclear. Germline values: CDR1 SGHVS, CDR2 FQNEAQ. This CDR3 contains 11 residues. The V end lost 5 bases, the J end lost 4 bases, and 6 bases lay between the germline ends. CDR3 nucleotides: TGTGCCAGCAGCCCACAGTACGAGCAGTACTTC. It yields the protein CASSPQYEQYF.

This clone was recorded once. The chain recombines TRBV5-1 with TRBJ2-3; 13 bases are shared with TRBD2. Germline assignment: CDR1 SGHRS and CDR2 YFSETQ. The CDR3 is made up of 16 amino acids. Trimming took 2 bases from V and 5 from J; bases not matched to a gene: 5. CDR3 nucleotides: TGCGCCAGCAGCTTCCGACTAGCGGGGGGCCGAGATACGCAGTATTTT. It codes for CASSFRLAGGRDTQYF.

The chain recombines TRBV5-4 with TRBJ2-1; TRBD1 agrees at 7 bases. With V trimmed by 0 bases and J by 8 bases, 17 bases remained unmatched. This CDR3 contains 18 residues. The V gene's germline CDR1 is SGHNT and CDR2 YYREEE (reference sequence). CDR3 loop: CASSLDVRPLQGRDEQFF. CDR3 DNA: TGTGCCAGCAGCTTGGATGTGCGGCCGTTACAGGGGCGGGATGAGCAGTTCTTC.

V usage is TRBV5-1 and J usage is TRBJ2-2; D perhaps matches TRBD1 (6 bases). V was trimmed by 0 bases and J by 3 bases, leaving 18 bases between them. This CDR3 is 18 amino acids long. CDR1 is SGHRS and CDR2 is YFSETQ in the germline V gene. The CDR3 sequence: CASSLDPPSRGYTGELFF. The CDR3 region has the DNA TGCGCCAGCAGCTTGGACCCCCCCTCCAGGGGCTACACCGGGGAGCTGTTTTTT.

The chain recombines TRBV5-4 with TRBJ1-5, with 9 bases that match TRBD1. Per the germline V gene, CDR1 is SGHNT and CDR2 is YYREEE (reference sequence). Trimming removed 4 bases from V and 6 bases from J; junction bases left unmatched: 11. The CDR3 is 16 amino acids. The CDR3 DNA follows: TGTGCCAGCAGCCCTACCCCTGACAGGGGGACTCAGCCCCAGCATTTT. It translates to CASSPTPDRGTQPQHF.

The chain employs TRBV20-1 and TRBJ2-7; D not resolved. The CDR3 loop spans 12 amino acids. Germline V gene lookup returns CDR1 DFQATT and CDR2 SNEGSKA (reference sequence). Trimming took 3 bases from V and 3 from J, leaving 9 bases between them. The CDR3: CSASYGYYEQYF. The CDR3 DNA reads TGCAGTGCTAGTTACGGGTACTACGAGCAGTACTTC.

The chain uses TRBV29-1 and TRBJ1-2; 12 bases are a match to TRBD1. This CDR3 is 14 amino acids long. CDR1 SQVTM and CDR2 ANQGSEA come from the germline V gene. V was pared by 2 bases and J by 8 bases, with 6 bases of the junction left unmatched. In nucleotides, the CDR3 is TGCAGCGTTGAAAGGGACAGGGGGCGGCAAGGCTACACCTTC. Encoded protein: CSVERDRGRQGYTF. Filled out from reference TRBV29-1 and TRBJ1-2, the complete variable domain reads SAVISQKPSRDICQRGTSLTIQCQVDSQVTMMFWYRQQPGQSLTLIATANQGSEATYESGFVIDKFPISRPNLTFSTLTVSNMSPEDSSIYLCSVERDRGRQGYTFGSGTRLTVV.

This rearrangement joins TRBV6-5 to TRBJ1-5; 9 nucleotides align to TRBD1. This CDR3 is built from 15 residues. The V gene end was trimmed by 5 bases and the J gene end by 1 base; junction bases not matched to a gene: 3. Germline V gene sequence: CDR1 MNHEY, CDR2 SVGAGI. The CDR3 loop is CASSRTGASNQPQHF. The CDR3 DNA reads TGTGCCAGCAGTCGGACAGGGGCGAGCAATCAGCCCCAGCATTTT.

This CDR3 reads CAWSGQGWAFF. Written as DNA, the CDR3 is TGTGCCTGGAGTGGTCAGGGTTGGGCTTTCTTT. This rearrangement joins TRBV30 to TRBJ1-1; tentative D call: TRBD1 (5 bases). The V gene's germline CDR1 is GTSNPN and CDR2 SVGIG (reference sequence). With 1 base removed from V and 11 bases from J, the gap between germline ends came to 11 bases. The CDR3 extends over 11 amino acids.

This sequence joins TRBV5-5 and TRBJ2-7; weak D call: TRBD1 (6 bases). Deletions cut 4 bases from V and 11 bases from J, with 13 bases between. CDR1 is SGHKS, CDR2 YYEKEE, per germline (reference sequence). The CDR3 loop spans 11 amino acids. The CDR3 sequence is CASSPGVAEYF. In DNA, the CDR3 is TGTGCCAGCAGCCCAGGGGTCGCGGAGTACTTC. Looking up the rest from reference TRBV5-5 and TRBJ2-7 gives the full variable domain: DAGVTQSPTHLIKTRGQQVTLRCSPISGHKSVSWYQQVLGQGPQFIFQYYEKEERGRGNFPDRFSARQFPNYSSELNVNALLLGDSALYLCASSPGVAEYFGPGTRLTVT.

The rearrangement uses TRBV9 and TRBJ2-4; D possibly corresponds to TRBD2 (6 bases). Trimming removed 0 bases at V and 6 bases at J, with 13 bases between. Germline V lookup: CDR1 SGDLS, CDR2 YYNGEE. The CDR3 sequence is 15 residues long. CDR3 sequence: CASSVGVAGRNIQYF. The CDR3 DNA reads as TGTGCCAGCAGCGTAGGGGTGGCGGGGAGAAACATTCAGTACTTC.

The genes are TRBV11-3 and TRBJ2-2; 7 bases agree with TRBD1. Germline CDR1 and CDR2: SGHNT and YENEEA. V was pared by 6 bases and J by 3 bases, with 7 bases of the junction left unmatched. The CDR3 runs 15 residues. CDR3 sequence (DNA): TGTGCCAGCAGTCATACAGGGGCTCACACCGGGGAGCTGTTTTTT. Its translation is CASSHTGAHTGELFF.

This chain uses TRBV7-6 with TRBJ2-7; 7 nucleotides agree with TRBD1. Germline values: CDR1 SGHVS, CDR2 FNYEAQ. The CDR3 runs 16 residues. J lost 5 bases, V lost 5 bases, and 15 bases had no gene match. The CDR3 sequence is CASSPTAQGRGHEQYF. The CDR3 nucleotides read TGTGCCAGCAGCCCCACGGCACAGGGGAGAGGCCACGAGCAGTACTTC.